This T cell receptor (beta chain) was sequenced for a study of blood T cells in healthy people across ages. The CDR3 runs to 14 residues. Trimming left V 3 bases short and J 0 bases short, with 8 bases between. A J-beta primer mix and a sample-barcoded 5' primer were used in a second PCR of roughly 7 to 12 cycles. TCRdb fed the 5' RACE reads into MiXCR, producing one record per CDR3 protein. This table holds 800,000 or so distinct CDR3 sequences, 25% found once. This clonotype has only a few counts. The same sample was also used in a study of T cells of mothers and their children.

The material sequenced was blood. This receptor was taken from a boy aged 5-17 years in good health. J is TRBJ2-5 and V is TRBV12-3 or TRBV12-4; D gene ambiguous. The CDR3 is CASSFLDHQETQYF. The CDR3 coding sequence is TGTGCCAGCAGTTTTTTGGACCACCAAGAGACCCAGTACTTC.